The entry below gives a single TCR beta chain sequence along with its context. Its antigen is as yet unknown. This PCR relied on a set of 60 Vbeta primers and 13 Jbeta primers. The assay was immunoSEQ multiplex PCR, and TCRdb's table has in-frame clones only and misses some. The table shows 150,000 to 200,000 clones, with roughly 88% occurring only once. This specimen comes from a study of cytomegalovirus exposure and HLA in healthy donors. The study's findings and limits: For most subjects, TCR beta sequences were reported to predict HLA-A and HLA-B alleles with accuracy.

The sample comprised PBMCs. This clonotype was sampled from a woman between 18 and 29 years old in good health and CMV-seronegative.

In nucleotides, the CDR3 is TGTGCCAGCTCACCAGCGGGGACAGGGGCACGTCAGCCCCAGCATTTT. Its protein is CASSPAGTGARQPQHF. V and J are TRBV18 and TRBJ1-5; 10 nucleotides line up with TRBD1. With V trimmed by 2 bases and J by 6 bases, 7 bases remained unmatched. The CDR3 length is 16 residues. Germline V gene sequence: CDR1 KGHSH, CDR2 LQKENI.